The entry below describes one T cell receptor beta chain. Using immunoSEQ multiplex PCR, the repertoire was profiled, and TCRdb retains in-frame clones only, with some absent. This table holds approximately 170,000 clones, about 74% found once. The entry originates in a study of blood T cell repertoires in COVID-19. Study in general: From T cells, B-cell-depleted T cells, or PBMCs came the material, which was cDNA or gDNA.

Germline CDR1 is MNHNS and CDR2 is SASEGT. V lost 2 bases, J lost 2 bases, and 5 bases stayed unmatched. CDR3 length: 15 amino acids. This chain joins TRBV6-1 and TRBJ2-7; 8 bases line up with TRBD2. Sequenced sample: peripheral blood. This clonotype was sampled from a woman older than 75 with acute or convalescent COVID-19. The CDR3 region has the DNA TGTGCCAGCAGTGAATACGCGGGAGGAGCCTACGAGCAGTACTTC. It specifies CASSEYAGGAYEQYF.